Shown below are 28 T cell receptor beta chains from a single sample sequenced in a study of Ad26.COV2.S vaccination and SARS-CoV-2 variants. This table comes from immunoSEQ multiplex PCR, and its TCRdb copy is limited to in-frame clones, with some not included. The sample yields 300,000 to 450,000 clones, about 90% seen once. Sample: peripheral blood, taken after recovery from COVID-19. The receptors stem from a human donor who had recovered from COVID-19.

The chain employs TRBV19 and TRBJ1-5; unclear D gene. CDR3 length: 15 residues. Germline CDR1 and CDR2: LNHDA and SQIVND (reference sequence). V lost 5 bases and J 0 bases, leaving 11 bases between the germline ends. The CDR3 reads CASSPRRSSNQPQHF. The CDR3 DNA reads as TGTGCCAGTAGTCCCCGACGGAGTAGCAATCAGCCCCAGCATTTT.

This chain uses TRBV5-1 with TRBJ1-6, with D possibly matching TRBD1 (6 bases). This CDR3 region has 15 residues. Germline lookup yields CDR1 SGHRS and CDR2 YFSETQ. V gave up 2 bases and J gave up 11 bases, with 17 bases separating them. The CDR3 reads CASSFLSQGFAPLHF. CDR3 DNA sequence: TGCGCCAGCAGCTTCCTATCACAGGGTTTCGCACCCCTCCACTTT.

This clone has a single count. The chain recombines TRBV7-2 with TRBJ2-1; the match to TRBD2 covers 8 bases. The CDR3 contains 15 residues. The ends lost 2 bases at V and 6 bases at J; junction bases unmatched: 6. Germline V gives CDR1 SGHTA, CDR2 FQGNSA. CDR3 residues: CASSLWGSGTNEQFF. For the CDR3, the DNA is TGTGCCAGCAGCTTATGGGGTAGCGGGACCAATGAGCAGTTCTTC.

This clone was seen once. The chain links TRBV7-6 to TRBJ2-3; 7 positions match TRBD1. The CDR3 is 15 residues long. Germline CDR1 SGHVS, CDR2 FNYEAQ. With V trimmed by 5 bases and J by 3 bases, 8 bases remained unmatched. CDR3 region: CASSPRTGETDTQYF. CDR3 bases: TGTGCCAGCAGCCCCCGGACAGGCGAAACAGATACGCAGTATTTT.

This chain links TRBV4-1 with TRBJ2-3; 9 bases line up with TRBD1. Looked up from germline, CDR1 is MGHRA and CDR2 is YSYEKL. CDR3 length equals 21 residues. V lost 4 bases to trimming and J lost 1 base; unmatched junction nucleotides: 21. CDR3 sequence (DNA): TGCGCCAGCAGCCGACGCCCGGGACAGGGTGCCTCTACCTCGGGCACAGATACGCAGTATTTT. Its protein product is CASSRRPGQGASTSGTDTQYF.

The chain has TRBV5-1 and TRBJ1-2; D gene uncertain. The germline gives CDR1 SGHRS, CDR2 YFSETQ. The CDR3 extends over 13 amino acids. Between the trimmed V and J ends, which lost 4 bases and 6 bases, there was a span of 13 bases. The CDR3 spells CASSVTSADGYTF. The DNA for the CDR3 is TGCGCCAGCAGCGTGACTTCAGCCGATGGCTACACCTTC.

V and J are TRBV4-1 and TRBJ2-5; 8 nucleotides match TRBD2. The CDR3 spans 15 residues. V was pared by 3 bases and J by 1 base, with 4 bases of the junction left unmatched. Germline V gene lookup returns CDR1 MGHRA and CDR2 YSYEKL. The CDR3 protein is CASSHQRGLQETQYF. The DNA for the CDR3 is TGCGCCAGCAGCCACCAGCGGGGGCTCCAAGAGACCCAGTACTTC.

J is TRBJ1-4 and V is TRBV21-1. TRBV21-1 is recorded as a pseudogene. The length of the CDR3 is 18 residues. Here the CDR3 reads CASSKAGGRGDDNEKLFF. The CDR3, as DNA: TGTGCCAGCAGCAAAGCCGGCGGAAGGGGGGACGATAATGAAAAACTGTTTTTT.

V is TRBV19 and J is TRBJ2-3, with TRBD2 matching 9 bases. The CDR3 spans 16 residues. V gave up 3 bases and J gave up 1 base; unmatched junction bases: 5. CDR1 and CDR2 (germline): LNHDA, SQIVND (reference sequence). The CDR3 loop reads CASSIVSGGRTDTQYF. In nucleotides, the CDR3 is TGTGCCAGTAGTATCGTTAGCGGGGGCCGCACAGATACGCAGTATTTT. The full variable domain, rest sourced from reference TRBV19 and TRBJ2-3, is DGGITQSPKYLFRKEGQNVTLSCEQNLNHDAMYWYRQDPGQGLRLIYYSQIVNDFQKGDIAEGYSVSREKKESFPLTVTSAQKNPTAFYLCASSIVSGGRTDTQYFGPGTRLTVL.

This chain connects TRBV3-1 (or the pseudogene TRBV3-2) to TRBJ1-1; D is possibly TRBD1 (6 bases). The CDR3 is 18 residues long. The V and J ends lost 0 bases and 2 bases respectively, with 19 bases between them. The germline V gene has CDR1 LGHDT and CDR2 YNNKEL (reference sequence). CDR3 sequence (DNA): TGTGCCAGCAGCCAAGATCGAGGGCAGGGGTGGATAAACACTGAAGCTTTCTTT. Amino acid sequence: CASSQDRGQGWINTEAFF.

This chain connects TRBV27 to TRBJ2-7, with D possibly called TRBD1 or TRBD2 (5 bases each). V lost 4 bases to trimming and J lost 3 bases, with 10 bases between them. There are 13 residues in the CDR3. Germline V gives CDR1 MNHEY, CDR2 SMNVEV (reference sequence). The CDR3: CASSYGAVYEQYF. The CDR3 region has the DNA TGTGCCAGCAGTTACGGGGCGGTCTACGAGCAGTACTTC.

The V and J genes are TRBV11-2 and TRBJ2-1, with 7 positions matching TRBD2. J lost 3 bases, V lost 3 bases, and 2 bases had no gene match. The CDR3 extends over 14 amino acids. Germline CDR1 and CDR2: SGHAT and FQNNGV. The CDR3: CASSFLADYNEQFF. The CDR3 DNA sequence: TGTGCCAGCAGCTTTCTAGCGGACTACAATGAGCAGTTCTTC.

This clone showed up just once. The V and J genes are TRBV13 and TRBJ2-7; D unresolved. The CDR3 covers 13 residues. V was trimmed by 5 bases and J by 5 bases, leaving 13 bases between them. Germline CDR1 PRHDT, CDR2 FYEKMQ (reference sequence). This chain's CDR3 is CASSGGRLDEQYF. The CDR3 coding sequence is TGTGCCAGCAGCGGTGGTAGACTGGACGAGCAGTACTTC.

This clone was seen a single time. The rearrangement links TRBV19 to TRBJ2-7; D gene uncertain. Trimming left V 1 base short and J 5 bases short, with 9 bases between. Germline values: CDR1 LNHDA, CDR2 SQIVND (reference sequence). The length of the CDR3 is 13 residues. CDR3 region: CASSIATAHEQYF. CDR3 DNA: TGTGCCAGTAGTATAGCGACGGCCCACGAGCAGTACTTC.

The V call is TRBV19, the J call TRBJ2-4; D is undetermined. Germline assignment: CDR1 LNHDA and CDR2 SQIVND (reference sequence). Trimming removed 4 bases from V and 0 bases from J, with 7 bases in between. CDR3 length equals 14 residues. CDR3 amino acids: CASSSVLAKNIQYF. In DNA form, the CDR3 reads TGTGCCAGTAGTAGCGTACTAGCCAAAAACATTCAGTACTTC.

The chain has TRBV6-5 and TRBJ1-1; D is ambiguous. Germline CDR1 MNHEY, CDR2 SVGAGI. With 8 bases removed from V and 5 bases from J, the gap between germline ends came to 15 bases. The length of the CDR3 is 13 residues. DNA for the CDR3: TGTGCCAGCTTGGGGTTGGCGGGGACTGAAGCTTTCTTT. This codes for CASLGLAGTEAFF.

This chain links TRBV7-3 with TRBJ2-1; 7 nucleotides match TRBD2. V was pared by 5 bases and J by 9 bases, with 4 bases of the junction left unmatched. The germline gives CDR1 SGHTA, CDR2 FQGTGA. The CDR3 totals 12 residues. This chain's CDR3 is CASSPQRGEQFF. As DNA, the CDR3 is TGTGCCAGCAGCCCTCAGCGGGGTGAGCAGTTCTTC.

The rearrangement uses TRBV5-4 and TRBJ2-1, with TRBD2 identical over 7 bases. The trim removed 4 bases at V and 4 bases at J, leaving 11 bases unmatched. The CDR3 totals 16 residues. The germline V gene has CDR1 SGHNT and CDR2 YYREEE (reference sequence). CDR3 nucleotides: TGTGCCAGCAGCCTCACCGGGACTACCATTTACAATGAGCAGTTCTTC. Its protein product is CASSLTGTTIYNEQFF.

The gene calls are TRBV7-6 and TRBJ2-3, with 8 bases that match TRBD2. The germline V gene encodes CDR1 SGHVS and CDR2 FNYEAQ. V was pared by 5 bases and J by 1 base, with 8 bases of the junction left unmatched. CDR3 length equals 16 residues. CDR3: CASSPSTAGGTDTQYF. The CDR3 DNA reads as TGTGCCAGCAGCCCTTCAACAGCGGGGGGCACAGATACGCAGTATTTT.

The chain uses TRBV6-6 and TRBJ2-1; D is undetermined. V lost 4 bases and J lost 6, with 10 bases in between. The CDR3 totals 13 residues. Germline lookup yields CDR1 MNHNY and CDR2 SVGAGI (reference sequence). The CDR3 spells CASSLKQPNEQFF. For the CDR3, the DNA is TGTGCCAGCAGTTTGAAGCAACCCAATGAGCAGTTCTTC.

This rearrangement joins TRBV12-5 to TRBJ2-1, with 8 bases lining up with TRBD1. The CDR3 loop spans 15 amino acids. The germline V gene encodes CDR1 LGHNT and CDR2 FRNRAP. Trimming removed 4 bases from V and 1 base from J; junction bases left unmatched: 3. CDR3 coding DNA: TGTGCTAGTGGTTACGGACAGGGTTCCTACAATGAGCAGTTCTTC. This translates into CASGYGQGSYNEQFF. The entire variable domain, with the rest obtained from reference TRBV12-5 and TRBJ2-1, is as follows: DARVTQTPRHKVTEMGQEVTMRCQPILGHNTVFWYRQTMMQGLELLAYFRNRAPLDDSGMPKDRFSAEMPDATLATLKIQPSEPRDSAVYFCASGYGQGSYNEQFFGPGTRLTVL.

Of note for this clone: Other DNA sequences from this sample encode an identical CDR3 as well. CDR3 protein: CASSYSQGNEQYF. Here the CDR3 DNA reads TGTGCCAGCAGTTATTCACAGGGAAACGAGCAGTACTTC. This chain joins TRBV6-5 and TRBJ2-7; a possible D gene is TRBD1 (6 bases). Germline V gives CDR1 MNHEY, CDR2 SVGAGI. The CDR3 runs to 13 residues. V lost 3 bases, J lost 5 bases, and 11 bases lay in between.

This chain uses TRBV5-3 with TRBJ2-1; TRBD2 might be the D (6 bases). TRBV5-3 is annotated as an ORF whose role is uncertain. The CDR3 has 20 amino acids. Trimming cost V 0 bases and J 0 bases, with 22 bases left between them. The CDR3 here is CARSLVWDFNLRPSYNEQFF. The CDR3 DNA reads TGTGCCAGAAGCTTGGTCTGGGACTTCAATTTGAGGCCCTCCTACAATGAGCAGTTCTTC.

This clone appeared a single time. V gene TRBV4-3 combines with J gene TRBJ2-1, with 7 bases identical to TRBD2. The V segment lost 0 bases and the J segment 6 bases; nucleotides outside the gene matches: 5. CDR1 is LGHNA, CDR2 YSLEER, per germline. The CDR3 has 15 amino acids. DNA of the CDR3: TGCGCCAGCAGCCAAGAGGGGTCGGGGGGCAATGAGCAGTTCTTC. This gives the protein CASSQEGSGGNEQFF.

The V call is TRBV6-5, the J call TRBJ1-1; D might be TRBD1 (5 bases). The ends were cut back, 1 base at V and 1 base at J, with 10 bases in the middle. This CDR3 has 15 residues. Germline-derived CDR1 and CDR2 are MNHEY and SVGAGI. The CDR3 spells CASSYYGGPNTEAFF. In DNA, the CDR3 is TGTGCCAGCAGTTACTACGGGGGTCCGAACACTGAAGCTTTCTTT.

In this sample, this clone turned up once. This sequence joins TRBV6-5 and TRBJ1-2; D is unresolved. Germline loops: CDR1 MNHEY, CDR2 SVGAGI. V was clipped by 4 bases and J by 4 bases, with 10 bases between them. The CDR3 contains 13 residues. This CDR3 is CASSSGYPYGYTF. In nucleotides, the CDR3 is TGTGCCAGCAGTTCGGGGTATCCCTATGGCTACACCTTC.

The chain is built from TRBV27 and TRBJ1-6, with TRBD1 matching 7 bases. V shed 6 bases and J 7 bases; nucleotides not matched to a gene: 6. Germline V gene lookup returns CDR1 MNHEY and CDR2 SMNVEV (reference sequence). The CDR3 is 14 residues long. The CDR3: CASRMGQRNSPLHF. CDR3 in DNA: TGTGCCAGCAGGATGGGACAGAGAAATTCACCCCTCCACTTT.

V usage is TRBV6-6 and J usage is TRBJ2-5; a weak D match, TRBD2 (7 bases). This CDR3 region has 18 residues. V lost 5 bases to trimming and J lost 3 bases, with 25 bases between them. Germline CDR1 is MNHNY and CDR2 is SVGAGI (reference sequence). CDR3 bases: TGTGCCAGCAGTCAGAGGGGATGGGCGGGGGCCGCTAAAGAGACCCAGTACTTC. Amino acid sequence: CASSQRGWAGAAKETQYF.